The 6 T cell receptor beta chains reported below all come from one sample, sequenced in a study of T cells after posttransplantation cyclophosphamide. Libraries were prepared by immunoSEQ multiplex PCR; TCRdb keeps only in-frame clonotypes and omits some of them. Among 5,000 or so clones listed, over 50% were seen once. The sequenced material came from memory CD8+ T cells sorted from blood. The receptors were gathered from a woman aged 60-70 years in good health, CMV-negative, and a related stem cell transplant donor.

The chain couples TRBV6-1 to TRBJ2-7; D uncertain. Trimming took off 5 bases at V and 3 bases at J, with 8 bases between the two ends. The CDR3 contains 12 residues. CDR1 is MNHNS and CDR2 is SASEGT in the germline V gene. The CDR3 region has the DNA TGTGCCAGCAGTTTGGCGGACTACGAGCAGTACTTC. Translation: CASSLADYEQYF.

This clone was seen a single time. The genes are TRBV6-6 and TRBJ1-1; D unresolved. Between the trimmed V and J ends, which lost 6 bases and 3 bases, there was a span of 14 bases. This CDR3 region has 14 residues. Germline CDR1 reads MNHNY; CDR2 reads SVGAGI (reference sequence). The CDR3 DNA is TGTGCCAGCAGCCCGACTGCATGGGACACTGAAGCTTTCTTT. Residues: CASSPTAWDTEAFF.

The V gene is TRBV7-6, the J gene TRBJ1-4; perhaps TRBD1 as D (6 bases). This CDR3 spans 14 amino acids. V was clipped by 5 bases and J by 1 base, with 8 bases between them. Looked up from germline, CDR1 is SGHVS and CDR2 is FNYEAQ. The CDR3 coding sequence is TGTGCCAGCAGCCCACAGGGAACTAATGAAAAACTGTTTTTT. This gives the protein CASSPQGTNEKLFF.

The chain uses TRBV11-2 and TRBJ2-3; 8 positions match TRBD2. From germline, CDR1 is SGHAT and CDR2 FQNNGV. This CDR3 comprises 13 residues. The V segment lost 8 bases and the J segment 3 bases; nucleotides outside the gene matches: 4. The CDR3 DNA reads TGTGCCAGCTTAGCTAGCGGGACAGATACGCAGTATTTT. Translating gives CASLASGTDTQYF.

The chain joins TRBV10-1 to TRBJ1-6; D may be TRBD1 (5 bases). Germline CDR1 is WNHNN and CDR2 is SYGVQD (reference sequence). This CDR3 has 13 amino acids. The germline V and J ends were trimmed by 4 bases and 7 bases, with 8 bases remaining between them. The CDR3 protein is CASSARENSPLHF. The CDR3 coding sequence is TGCGCCAGCAGTGCCAGGGAAAATTCACCCCTCCACTTT.

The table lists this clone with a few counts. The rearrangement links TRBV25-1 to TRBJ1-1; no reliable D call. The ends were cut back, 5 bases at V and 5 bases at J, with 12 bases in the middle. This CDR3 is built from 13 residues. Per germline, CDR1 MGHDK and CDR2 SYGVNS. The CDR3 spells CASSSRGITEAFF. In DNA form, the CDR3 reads TGTGCCAGCAGTTCTCGGGGTATTACTGAAGCTTTCTTT.